The TCR beta chain under discussion was sequenced for a study of cytomegalovirus exposure and HLA in healthy donors. Regarding the study as a whole: TCR beta V- and J-gene trimming, according to a later analysis, was linked to a missense DCLRE1C variant. Among TCR sequences, most were rare, though some public TCRs appeared in many donors.

The PCR used 60 Vbeta and 13 Jbeta primers. In the original workflow: Roughly 11 million of the about 80 million unique TCR beta chains counted in a later analysis were shared. Sequenced by immunoSEQ multiplex PCR; TCRdb stores in-frame clones only, minus some. The D gene and trimming were derived from the DNA, and the V and J assignments and clone size from that table. The top ten hold around 1.7% of the sample, which has about 130,000 clones, roughly 84% seen once. This CDR3 is built from 15 residues. Germline CDR1 and CDR2: KGHSH and LQKENI. V shed 0 bases and J shed 1 base, with 9 bases lying between them. In regard to this clone: What it binds is unknown.

This chain uses TRBV18 with TRBJ1-1; D not certain. This clonotype was obtained from a boy aged 5-17 years in good health and CMV-seronegative. Sequencing was done on a sample of PBMCs. The CDR3 protein is CASSPPQTQNTEAFF. The CDR3 nucleotides read TGTGCCAGCTCACCACCTCAGACTCAGAACACTGAAGCTTTCTTT.